This is a list of T cell receptor beta chains from one sample in a study of tumor-infiltrating lymphocytes in primary liver carcinoma. TCRdb recomputed calls from the multiplex PCR reads with MiXCR, one row per CDR3 protein. The sample records about 320,000 distinct CDR3 sequences, 65% being singletons. Material: peripheral blood. These receptor sequences come from a man aged 40-50 years with primary liver carcinoma and hepatitis B virus infection. CDR3s leave out the opening cysteine and the closing phenylalanine or tryptophan.

J: TRBJ2-7; V: TRBV5-4; CDR3: ASSLETGSAEQY
J: TRBJ1-2; V: TRBV5-4; CDR3: ASSTHRGAGYGYT
J: TRBJ2-7; V: TRBV4-3; CDR3: ASREDRDYEQY
J: TRBJ2-3; V: TRBV4-1; CDR3: ASSRRQGVTETQY
J: TRBJ2-5; V: TRBV5-1; CDR3: ASRSGTSSGGRETQY
J: TRBJ1-1; V: TRBV6-1; CDR3: ASSEAWNMNTEAF
J: TRBJ2-2; V: TRBV6-2/TRBV6-3; CDR3: ASGPISGAGVVIGELF
J: TRBJ2-2; V: TRBV6-6; CDR3: ASSSAGGYTGELF
J: TRBJ2-3; V: TRBV28; CDR3: ASSLWSTDTQY
J: TRBJ2-1; V: TRBV4-2; CDR3: ASSQVSSGAYNEQF
J: TRBJ2-6; V: TRBV28; CDR3: ASSLGQARSGANVLT
J: TRBJ2-3; V: TRBV11-1; CDR3: ASSLTGGEGTQY
J: TRBJ2-7; V: TRBV4-2; CDR3: ASSQEGQTSSYEQY
J: TRBJ1-2; V: TRBV6-1; CDR3: ASRVRLGPDYGYT
J: TRBJ2-1; V: TRBV4-1; CDR3: ASSQVRLAIYDEQF